These T cell receptor beta chains were read from a single sample in a study of blood T cell repertoires in COVID-19. Sequencing was performed with immunoSEQ multiplex PCR; in TCRdb, only in-frame clones are kept and a portion is missing. The repertoire holds 25,000 to 35,000 clones, with approximately 90% as singletons. The sequencing input was peripheral blood. The source of these receptors is a human donor with active COVID-19. The donor label of this sample is uncertain. Each CDR3 is given with its conserved first and last residue. The D gene is left open where the match is weak. Size is omitted from some rows. Given values are once, few, many or a class for expanded clones.

v_call: TRBV7-9; j_call: TRBJ2-5; cdr3_length: 15; clone_size: .; d_call: .; cdr3_nt: TGTGCCAGCAGCTTAGGAAGGCGGCCTGTGGAGACCCAGTACTTC; cdr3_aa: CASSLGRRPVETQYF
v_call: TRBV25-1; j_call: TRBJ2-3; cdr3_length: 13; clone_size: .; d_call: TRBD1; cdr3_nt: TGTGCCAGACTGGCAGGGGGTAAAGATACGCAGTATTTT; cdr3_aa: CARLAGGKDTQYF
v_call: TRBV28; j_call: TRBJ1-2; cdr3_length: 16; clone_size: .; d_call: .; cdr3_nt: TGTGCCAGCAGTTTTCAGGGGATTGGGTTGGACTATGGCTACACCTTC; cdr3_aa: CASSFQGIGLDYGYTF
v_call: TRBV11-3; j_call: TRBJ2-5; cdr3_length: 15; clone_size: once; d_call: .; cdr3_nt: TGTGCCAGCAGCTTATCGGGGCGGGGAGGCGAGACCCAGTACTTC; cdr3_aa: CASSLSGRGGETQYF
v_call: TRBV4-1; j_call: TRBJ2-4; cdr3_length: 20; clone_size: once; d_call: TRBD1; cdr3_nt: TGCGCCAGCAGCCTACATAATCCGGGACAGGGGGTTCTAGCCAAAAACATTCAGTACTTC; cdr3_aa: CASSLHNPGQGVLAKNIQYF
v_call: TRBV29-1; j_call: TRBJ2-1; cdr3_length: 16; clone_size: .; d_call: TRBD2; cdr3_nt: TGCAGCGCAGCAGGCCATCTAGCGGGAGGAAATAATGAGCAGTTCTTC; cdr3_aa: CSAAGHLAGGNNEQFF
v_call: TRBV5-1; j_call: TRBJ2-7; cdr3_length: 15; clone_size: .; d_call: TRBD2; cdr3_nt: TGCGCCAGCAGGCTTCGGGACGGGAGGGCAGGCGAGCAGTACTTC; cdr3_aa: CASRLRDGRAGEQYF
v_call: TRBV14; j_call: TRBJ1-2; cdr3_length: 13; clone_size: .; d_call: .; cdr3_nt: TGTGCCAGCAGCCATCCGAGCGGGCCTGGCTACACCTTC; cdr3_aa: CASSHPSGPGYTF
v_call: TRBV27; j_call: TRBJ2-3; cdr3_length: 16; clone_size: .; d_call: TRBD1; cdr3_nt: TGTGCCAGCAGTCCCGGACAGGGGGCGATCACAGATACGCAGTATTTT; cdr3_aa: CASSPGQGAITDTQYF
v_call: TRBV11-2; j_call: TRBJ2-7; cdr3_length: 15; clone_size: .; d_call: TRBD2; cdr3_nt: TGTGCCAGCAGCTTAGGGCGCGGGGGGGCCCACGAGCAGTACTTC; cdr3_aa: CASSLGRGGAHEQYF
v_call: TRBV5-6; j_call: TRBJ2-5; cdr3_length: 13; clone_size: .; d_call: TRBD1; cdr3_nt: TGTGCCACCAGAAGACAGGGGGTCGAGACCCAGTACTTC; cdr3_aa: CATRRQGVETQYF
v_call: TRBV7-3; j_call: TRBJ2-7; cdr3_length: 15; clone_size: few; d_call: .; cdr3_nt: TGTGCCAGCAGCCTTAATTCCAGGGGTTCCTACGAGCAGTACTTC; cdr3_aa: CASSLNSRGSYEQYF
v_call: TRBV19; j_call: TRBJ2-7; cdr3_length: 14; clone_size: .; d_call: .; cdr3_nt: TGTGCCAGTCGCGAGAGTACAGGAACTTACGAGCAGTACTTC; cdr3_aa: CASRESTGTYEQYF
v_call: TRBV3-1/TRBV3-2; j_call: TRBJ1-2; cdr3_length: 17; clone_size: .; d_call: TRBD1; cdr3_nt: TGTGCCAGCAGCCCGCGGACAGGGGTCTCTTATAACTATGGCTACACCTTC; cdr3_aa: CASSPRTGVSYNYGYTF